Sequencing of this T cell receptor (beta chain) was carried out in a study of cytomegalovirus exposure and HLA in healthy donors. Use of 60 Vbeta and 13 Jbeta primers characterized the PCR. Libraries were prepared by immunoSEQ multiplex PCR; TCRdb keeps only in-frame clonotypes and omits some of them. Here the sample spans about 150,000 clones, around 76% being singletons. On this clone itself: Its specificity is not known.

Study-wide points: Most sequenced TCRs were rare (though some public TCRs occurred in many donors).

Sequenced: PBMCs. This clonotype was sampled from a man aged 35-49 years in good health and CMV-seronegative.

CDR3 nucleotides: TGTGCCAGCAGCTCACAGGGCCCAGGGACCGGGGAGCTGTTTTTT. Protein sequence: CASSSQGPGTGELFF. V gene TRBV7-2 combines with J gene TRBJ2-2; tentative D call: TRBD1 (6 bases). V was pared by 4 bases and J by 5 bases, with 14 bases between. Germline CDR1 SGHTA, CDR2 FQGNSA. The CDR3 covers 15 residues.